This T cell receptor beta chain was sequenced for a study of cytomegalovirus exposure and HLA in healthy donors. General study findings and limits: Presence/absence analyses treated sequencing depth as roughly uniform across donors. In a later analysis, TCR beta V- and J-gene trimming was associated with a missense DCLRE1C variant.

It was with 60 Vbeta and 13 Jbeta primers that the PCR ran. Clones were read by immunoSEQ multiplex PCR, and TCRdb kept only the in-frame ones, dropping some. The repertoire holds about 150,000 clones, 79% seen once, with 5% to 6.5% in the top ten. Worth noting for this clone: What it recognizes is unknown. The germline gene is not matched at one end of the junction; a read error may be the cause.

Germline V gene lookup returns CDR1 SGHKS and CDR2 YYEKEE (reference sequence). The CDR3 is made up of 14 amino acids. Source material: PBMCs. This clonotype was obtained from a man between 45 and 60 years old in good health and CMV-seropositive. V gene TRBV5-5 combines with J gene TRBJ2-7, with 7 positions matching TRBD1. The CDR3 DNA sequence: TGTGTCAGCAGCTACAGGGGCACTTCCTACGAGCAGTACTTC. Protein: CVSSYRGTSYEQYF.